The 16 T cell receptor beta chains presented below share a single source sample, sequenced in a study of ipilimumab plus nivolumab after autologous stem cell transplantation. Using immunoSEQ multiplex PCR, the repertoire was profiled, and TCRdb retains in-frame clones only, with some absent. The sample lists about 9,800 clones, about 72% occurring once. Source: PBMCs, taken in a trial of ipilimumab plus nivolumab as post-transplant consolidation. These receptors originate from a female donor with multiple myeloma.

This sequence joins TRBV28 and TRBJ1-4; the D is unclear. Germline V CDR1 and CDR2: MDHEN, SYDVKM. CDR3 length: 12 amino acids. Deletions cut 8 bases from V and 5 bases from J, with 9 bases between. The chain's CDR3 is CASYTGNEKLFF. For the CDR3, the DNA is TGTGCCAGCTATACCGGGAATGAAAAACTGTTTTTT. Full variable domain (missing parts from reference TRBV28 and TRBJ1-4): DVKVTQSSRYLVKRTGEKVFLECVQDMDHENMFWYRQDPGLGLRLIYFSYDVKMKEKGDIPEGYSVSREKKERFSLILESASTNQTSMYLCASYTGNEKLFFGSGTQLSVL.

This sequence joins TRBV6-1 and TRBJ2-7; 8 bases align to TRBD1. The CDR3 runs to 14 residues. Looked up from germline, CDR1 is MNHNS and CDR2 is SASEGT. V was pared by 5 bases and J by 5 bases, with 8 bases of the junction left unmatched. The CDR3 nucleotides read TGTGCCAGCAGTTCCCCAGGGGGCCGGGACGAGCAGTACTTC. Protein product: CASSSPGGRDEQYF.

This clone came up a few times. The chain joins TRBV27 to TRBJ1-1, with D possibly TRBD1 on 5 matching bases. CDR3 length equals 16 residues. Germline CDR1 and CDR2: MNHEY and SMNVEV (reference sequence). V was cut by 5 bases and J by 0 bases, with 16 bases left in between. The CDR3 region is CASSDAAGTMNTEAFF. The CDR3 nucleotides read TGTGCCAGCAGTGACGCGGCGGGGACCATGAACACTGAAGCTTTCTTT.

J is TRBJ2-7 and V is TRBV7-2; 8 bases fit TRBD2. V lost 1 base, J lost 6 bases, and 11 bases stayed unmatched. The CDR3 totals 16 residues. Germline V gene lookup returns CDR1 SGHTA and CDR2 FQGNSA. The CDR3 loop reads CASSLVVTGRVGEQYF. CDR3 nucleotides: TGTGCCAGCAGCTTAGTTGTGACCGGGAGGGTGGGCGAGCAGTACTTC.

This sequence joins TRBV5-4 and TRBJ2-3, with D maybe TRBD2 (5 bases). Germline CDR1 reads SGHNT; CDR2 reads YYREEE (reference sequence). This CDR3 has 17 amino acids. The V gene lost 4 bases and the J gene lost 0 bases, with 18 bases spanning the gap. The CDR3, as DNA: TGTGCCAGCAGCCCGGAGCGTGCGGGCTCTAGCACAGATACGCAGTATTTT. Translating gives CASSPERAGSSTDTQYF.

The chain joins TRBV14 to TRBJ1-2; D is undetermined. V lost 3 bases and J lost 8, with 13 bases in between. The CDR3 spans 13 residues. Germline V gene sequence: CDR1 SGHDN, CDR2 FVKESK. The CDR3 loop is CASSHSRSLGYTF. CDR3 nucleotides: TGTGCCAGCAGCCATTCTCGGTCTCTAGGCTACACCTTC.

This clone was counted a few times. This chain joins TRBV7-3 and TRBJ2-7; no reliable D call. CDR1 and CDR2 from the germline V gene are SGHTA and FQGTGA. Trimming left V 5 bases short and J 3 bases short, with 11 bases between. This CDR3 has 13 amino acids. The CDR3 DNA is TGTGCCAGCAGCCATGGATCGGGCTACGAGCAGTACTTC. Translating gives CASSHGSGYEQYF.

As for this clone: An end of the junction does not agree with germline; a read error may underlie this. In DNA, the CDR3 is TGTGCCAGCAGCTTGTACAGGGACGAGCAGTACTTC. This encodes CASSLYRDEQYF. This rearrangement joins TRBV5-3 to TRBJ2-7; a possible D gene is TRBD1 (6 bases). TRBV5-3 is an ORF, and what it does is uncertain. The CDR3 covers 12 residues.

A word on this clone: This specimen includes other DNA sequences encoding the same CDR3. The DNA of the CDR3 is TGTGCCAGCAGCTTATCAAACTCTGGAAACACCATATATTTT. Translation gives CASSLSNSGNTIYF. The V and J genes are TRBV7-3 and TRBJ1-3, with D uncertain. The CDR3 consists of 14 residues. Deletions cut 2 bases from V and 0 bases from J, with 5 bases between. The germline gives CDR1 SGHTA, CDR2 FQGTGA.

In nucleotides, the CDR3 is TGTGCCAGCAGCTTAGCGGGAGCTCGCACAGATACGCAGTATTTT. Its translation is CASSLAGARTDTQYF. This chain uses TRBV7-2 with TRBJ2-3, with a possible D match to TRBD2 (5 bases). The CDR3 extends over 15 amino acids. Looked up from germline, CDR1 is SGHTA and CDR2 is FQGNSA. The germline V and J ends were trimmed by 0 bases and 1 base, with 8 bases remaining between them.

This clone turned up a few times. The chain recombines TRBV7-9 with TRBJ1-1; D not certain. The CDR3 length is 13 residues. Trimming took off 5 bases at V and 0 bases at J, with 7 bases between the two ends. The germline V gene has CDR1 SEHNR and CDR2 FQNEAQ (reference sequence). The CDR3 loop reads CASSKYMNTEAFF. DNA of the CDR3: TGTGCCAGCAGCAAGTACATGAACACTGAAGCTTTCTTT. The full variable domain, completed using reference TRBV7-9 and TRBJ1-1, is DTGVSQNPRHKITKRGQNVTFRCDPISEHNRLYWYRQTLGQGPEFLTYFQNEAQLEKSRLLSDRFSAERPKGSFSTLEIQRTEQGDSAMYLCASSKYMNTEAFFGQGTRLTVV.

The V gene is TRBV6-5, the J gene TRBJ1-2, with TRBD1 identical over 7 bases. The CDR3 runs to 15 residues. Germline CDR1 is MNHEY and CDR2 is SVGAGI. With 2 bases clipped from V and 7 bases from J, the junction kept 10 bases outside the gene matches. CDR3: CASSYRPTGAFGYTF. DNA for the CDR3: TGTGCCAGCAGTTACCGCCCCACAGGGGCCTTTGGCTACACCTTC.

This clone has a handful of counts. The sample contains more than one DNA sequence encoding this CDR3. V is TRBV5-1 and J is TRBJ2-1; D is ambiguous. Trimming cost V 1 base and J 5 bases, with 7 bases left between them. From germline, CDR1 is SGHRS and CDR2 YFSETQ. CDR3 length equals 13 residues. CDR3 DNA: TGCGCCAGCAGCTTGAATAGCAACAATGAGCAGTTCTTC. Protein product: CASSLNSNNEQFF.

This clone was counted a few times. The chain combines TRBV27 with TRBJ2-1; D possibly uses TRBD1 or TRBD2 (6 bases each). The CDR3 extends over 15 amino acids. The germline V gene has CDR1 MNHEY and CDR2 SMNVEV (reference sequence). The CDR3 loop reads CVTRRGSRSYNEQFF. The CDR3 DNA reads TGTGTGACACGGAGGGGGTCAAGGTCCTACAATGAGCAGTTCTTC.

This chain joins TRBV6-6 and TRBJ1-2; 7 bases are shared with TRBD1. Trimming took 5 bases from V and 1 from J; bases not matched to a gene: 4. The CDR3 sequence is 14 residues long. CDR1 is MNHNY, CDR2 SVGAGI, per germline (reference sequence). The CDR3 DNA reads TGTGCCAGCAGTCGAACAGGGGATAACTATGGCTACACCTTC. This sequence encodes CASSRTGDNYGYTF.

To note about this clone: Germline is not matched at one junction end, which may reflect a read error. The V call is TRBV20-1, the J call TRBJ2-1; tentative D call: TRBD2 (6 bases). This CDR3 is 11 amino acids long. Germline values: CDR1 DFQATT, CDR2 SNEGSKA (reference sequence). The CDR3 coding sequence is TGCAGCTGGCCCCCTATAGGGGACTCTGTCTTC. Encoded protein: CSWPPIGDSVF.